The clone carrying this T cell receptor (beta chain) turned up a few times. Its specificity is unknown. MiXCR, applied by TCRdb to the 5' RACE reads, yields one record per CDR3 protein. The data hold some 790,000 distinct CDR3 sequences, with roughly 18% observed a single time. V was cut by 2 bases and J by 4 bases, with 9 bases left in between. CDR1 is SGHTA, CDR2 FQGNSA, per germline. The CDR3 is made up of 13 amino acids. The data are from a study of identical twins. Notes on the study in general: Zero-insertion analyses might be partly confounded by invariant T cells like MAIT and iNKT.

In addition, the sample was reused for a study of T cells expressing NK-cell markers. As that study records: Seven donors tested HCMV-seropositive and one tested seronegative among the eight sequenced.

The chain links TRBV7-2 to TRBJ2-7; D call uncertain. Sequenced: PBMCs. The sequence came from a woman aged 18-29 years in good health. CDR3 nucleotide sequence: TGTGCCAGCAGCTTAAGGGCCGTATACGAGCAGTACTTC. Its translation is CASSLRAVYEQYF. Filled out from reference TRBV7-2 and TRBJ2-7, the complete variable domain reads GAGVSQSPSNKVTEKGKDVELRCDPISGHTALYWYRQSLGQGLEFLIYFQGNSAPDKSGLPSDRFSAERTGGSVSTLTIQRTQQEDSAVYLCASSLRAVYEQYFGPGTRLTVT.